This T cell receptor beta chain was sequenced during a study of identical twins. The study's findings and limits: Excess twin sharing in beta out-of-frame sequences was weaker. Models underpredicted monozygotic twin sharing of out-of-frame TCR alpha.

At least ten counts were recorded for this clonotype. The antigen remains undetermined. CDR1 and CDR2 (germline): SGHTA, FQGNSA. The V gene end was trimmed by 5 bases and the J gene end by 2 bases; junction bases not matched to a gene: 4. The CDR3 totals 14 residues. Template switching added a universal primer site, and cDNA bore unique molecular identifiers. TCRdb passed the 5' RACE reads through MiXCR, listing each CDR3 protein once. The sample holds some 660,000 distinct CDR3 sequences, more than 6.5% seen once. Another study also made use of these data, one on yellow fever vaccine responses in identical twins.

This receptor was obtained from a woman between 18 and 29 years old in good health. This chain uses TRBV7-2 with TRBJ2-3; 7 bases line up with TRBD1. The sequencing sample was made of PBMCs. The CDR3 is CASSEGQYTDTQYF. CDR3 coding DNA: TGTGCCAGCAGCGAGGGACAGTACACAGATACGCAGTATTTT.